One sample yielded the 14 T cell receptor beta chains listed below, sequenced in a study of blood T cell repertoires in COVID-19 (dated by TCRdb to the early 2020s). The receptor library was made with the immunoSEQ multiplex PCR assay. Sourced from immuneACCESS, this table was stored by TCRdb with only in-frame sequences that have V and J called. A share of the clones is absent; for the studies checked, an unresolved V gene accounts for under half, and the remainder has no known explanation. The sample table holds about 52,000 clones, of which approximately 85% were seen once. The ten largest clones add up to under 30% of the sample. The sequencing sample was made of peripheral blood. These receptors all come from a woman older than 75 with COVID-19, enrolled during active disease.

The genes are TRBV4-1 and TRBJ1-2, with D unresolved. Trimming cost V 1 base and J 6 bases, with 12 bases left between them. The CDR3 loop spans 14 amino acids. Germline V lookup: CDR1 MGHRA, CDR2 YSYEKL. The DNA of the CDR3 is TGCGCCAGCAGCCAAGTCGCCAGTGCCAATGGCTACACCTTC. It specifies CASSQVASANGYTF.

The genes are TRBV3-1 (or the pseudogene TRBV3-2) and TRBJ2-3, with 10 positions matching TRBD2. Germline CDR1 and CDR2: LGHDT and YNNKEL (reference sequence). This CDR3 is 16 amino acids long. V shed 2 bases, J shed 5 bases, and the junction held 7 bases outside the gene matches. Written as DNA, the CDR3 is TGTGCCAGCAGCCAATTCCTTAGCGGGAGGCAAGATACGCAGTATTTT. The encoded protein is CASSQFLSGRQDTQYF.

The rearrangement joins TRBV6-5 to TRBJ1-3; D not resolved. CDR1 MNHEY and CDR2 SVGAGI come from the germline V gene. The V gene lost 7 bases and the J gene lost 1 base, with 8 bases spanning the gap. The CDR3 is 13 residues long. The DNA for the CDR3 is TGTGCCAGCATGCGGAATTCTGGAAACACCATATATTTT. This codes for CASMRNSGNTIYF.

The chain employs TRBV6-5 and TRBJ2-7; tentatively, D is TRBD1 (5 bases). From germline, CDR1 is MNHEY and CDR2 SVGAGI. The CDR3 length is 11 residues. V was trimmed by 8 bases and J by 3 bases, leaving 8 bases between them. In nucleotides, the CDR3 is TGTGCCAGCTCGGACAACTACGAGCAGTACTTC. This translates into CASSDNYEQYF.

The genes are TRBV5-1 and TRBJ2-1; TRBD2 matches 7 bases. V trimming: 6 bases; J trimming: 2 bases; junction bases outside the gene matches: 8. Germline assignment: CDR1 SGHRS and CDR2 YFSETQ. This CDR3 region has 15 residues. In nucleotides, the CDR3 is TGCGCCAGCACCAGGGAGGGAGGAACCTACAATGAGCAGTTCTTC. Protein product: CASTREGGTYNEQFF. The full variable domain, with the rest looked up from reference TRBV5-1 and TRBJ2-1, is KAGVTQTPRYLIKTRGQQVTLSCSPISGHRSVSWYQQTPGQGLQFLFEYFSETQRNKGNFPGRFSGRQFSNSRSEMNVSTLELGDSALYLCASTREGGTYNEQFFGPGTRLTVL.

This clone came up a few times. V and J are TRBV19 and TRBJ2-5, with 8 positions matching TRBD1. The germline V gene encodes CDR1 LNHDA and CDR2 SQIVND (reference sequence). CDR3 length equals 15 residues. With V trimmed by 4 bases and J by 5 bases, 9 bases remained unmatched. The CDR3 DNA follows: TGTGCCAGTAGTACATCCCAGGGGGCTGGGGAGACCCAGTACTTC. It translates to CASSTSQGAGETQYF.

The chain is built from TRBV24-1 and TRBJ2-5, with 11 bases aligning to TRBD2. J was trimmed by 5 bases and V by 1 base; bases with no gene match: 5. In germline, CDR1 is KGHDR, CDR2 SFDVKD. There are 16 residues in the CDR3. CDR3 bases: TGTGCCACCAGTGATTTATTGCTAGCGGGAGGTGAGACCCAGTACTTC. This encodes CATSDLLLAGGETQYF.

The chain combines TRBV4-1 with TRBJ2-5, with D uncertain. V lost 6 bases and J 2 bases, leaving 13 bases between the germline ends. This CDR3 has 14 amino acids. The germline V gene encodes CDR1 MGHRA and CDR2 YSYEKL. CDR3 sequence: CASSPDWIQETQYF. CDR3 bases: TGCGCCAGCAGTCCTGACTGGATTCAAGAGACCCAGTACTTC.

This chain links TRBV15 with TRBJ2-1; 8 bases are shared with TRBD1. CDR3 length: 15 residues. V lost 4 bases to trimming and J lost 9 bases; unmatched junction nucleotides: 11. Looked up from germline, CDR1 is LNHNV and CDR2 is YYDKDF (reference sequence). The CDR3 is CATSKDRVVSSEQFF. The DNA of the CDR3 is TGTGCCACCAGCAAGGACAGGGTAGTTTCAAGTGAGCAGTTCTTC.

The rearrangement uses TRBV7-3 and TRBJ2-7; 7 bases line up with TRBD2. There are 18 residues in the CDR3. Germline loops: CDR1 SGHTA, CDR2 FQGTGA. The ends lost 5 bases at V and 3 bases at J; junction bases unmatched: 19. The CDR3 bases are TGTGCCAGCAGCCCCCAAGAGTATACTCGCGGGGGTTTCTACGAGCAGTACTTC. Translation: CASSPQEYTRGGFYEQYF.

The chain uses TRBV4-1 and TRBJ1-1; 8 bases are a match to TRBD1. Germline V gene data show CDR1 as MGHRA and CDR2 as YSYEKL. The CDR3 contains 16 residues. Losses at the gene ends were 6 bases for V and 2 bases for J; bases not matched to a gene: 11. The CDR3 DNA reads as TGCGCCAGCAGACCAAATAACAGGGGGGGAAACACTGAAGCTTTCTTT. Residues: CASRPNNRGGNTEAFF.

The chain uses TRBV11-2 and TRBJ2-1, with TRBD2 identical over 10 bases. With V trimmed by 6 bases and J by 9 bases, 14 bases remained unmatched. Germline CDR1 is SGHAT and CDR2 is FQNNGV. The CDR3 loop spans 16 amino acids. CDR3 in DNA: TGTGCCAGCAGATCCCTAGCGGGAGATCGTAGTGGTGAGCAGTTCTTC. Protein product: CASRSLAGDRSGEQFF.

DNA of the CDR3: TGTGCCAGCAGTCCCTCTAAGTGGGAGCAGTACTTC. Protein sequence: CASSPSKWEQYF. The rearrangement uses TRBV6-2 or TRBV6-3 and TRBJ2-7; D gene ambiguous. Germline V gene sequence: CDR1 MNHEY, CDR2 SVGEGT. Trimming took off 5 bases at V and 7 bases at J, with 12 bases between the two ends. The CDR3 totals 12 residues.

The chain employs TRBV7-8 and TRBJ2-7; tentative D call: TRBD1 (6 bases). Germline CDR1 SGHVS, CDR2 FQNEAQ. This CDR3 is 14 amino acids long. V was pared by 7 bases and J by 8 bases, with 21 bases between. The CDR3: CASTQTVGALKQYF. The CDR3 DNA follows: TGTGCCAGCACCCAAACCGTGGGGGCCCTTAAGCAGTACTTC.